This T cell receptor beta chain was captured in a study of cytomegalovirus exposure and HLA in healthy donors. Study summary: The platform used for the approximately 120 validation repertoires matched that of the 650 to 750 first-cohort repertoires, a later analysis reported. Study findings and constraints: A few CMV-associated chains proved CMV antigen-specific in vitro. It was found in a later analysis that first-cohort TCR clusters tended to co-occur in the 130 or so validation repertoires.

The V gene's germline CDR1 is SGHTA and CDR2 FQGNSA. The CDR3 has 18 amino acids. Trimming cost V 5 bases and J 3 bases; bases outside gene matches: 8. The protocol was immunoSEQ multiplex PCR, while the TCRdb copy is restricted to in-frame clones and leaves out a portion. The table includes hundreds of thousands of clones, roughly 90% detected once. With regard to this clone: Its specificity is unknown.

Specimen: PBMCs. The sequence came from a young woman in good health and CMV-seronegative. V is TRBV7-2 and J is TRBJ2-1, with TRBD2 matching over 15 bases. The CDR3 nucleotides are TGTGCCAGCAGCGCTCCGGGACTAGCGGGAGGTTTCTACAATGAGCAGTTCTTC. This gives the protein CASSAPGLAGGFYNEQFF. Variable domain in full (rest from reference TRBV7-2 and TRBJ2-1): GAGVSQSPSNKVTEKGKDVELRCDPISGHTALYWYRQSLGQGLEFLIYFQGNSAPDKSGLPSDRFSAERTGGSVSTLTIQRTQQEDSAVYLCASSAPGLAGGFYNEQFFGPGTRLTVL.